The rows below give T cell receptor beta chains drawn from one sample of a study of blood T cell repertoires in COVID-19. TCRdb's table, derived via immunoSEQ multiplex PCR, lists solely in-frame clones and lacks some. The table has some 25,000 clones, around 87% seen once. Sequenced sample: peripheral blood. These receptors were taken from a man in his fifties or sixties with active COVID-19. Both conserved end residues are part of each CDR3. A D gene is named only where the DNA matches it firmly. Only part of the rows carry a size: once, few, many, or a class if the clone is expanded.

V,D,size,J,CDR3,DNA
TRBV9,NA,NA,TRBJ1-2,CASNQEGTYGYTF,TGTGCCAGCAATCAGGAGGGGACCTATGGCTACACCTTC
TRBV11-3,NA,NA,TRBJ2-3,CASSPGISRGSADTQYF,TGTGCCAGCAGCCCCGGCATTTCGCGCGGGTCCGCAGATACGCAGTATTTT
TRBV5-6,TRBD2,NA,TRBJ2-1,CASSPGLAVEQFF,TGTGCCAGCAGCCCCGGACTAGCGGTTGAGCAGTTCTTC
TRBV5-1,TRBD1,NA,TRBJ1-1,CASSYVTGWTEAFF,TGCGCCAGCAGCTACGTGACAGGGTGGACTGAAGCTTTCTTT
TRBV2,NA,once,TRBJ2-2,CASSELANTGELFF,TGTGCCAGCAGTGAACTAGCGAACACCGGGGAGCTGTTTTTT
TRBV5-4,NA,once,TRBJ2-5,CASSHIGGGREETQYF,TGTGCCAGCAGCCACATAGGTGGAGGGCGGGAAGAGACCCAGTACTTC
TRBV27,NA,NA,TRBJ2-1,CASESYSAGEQFF,TGTGCCAGCGAGTCCTATAGCGCGGGTGAGCAGTTCTTC
TRBV2,NA,NA,TRBJ2-1,CASSFSRDEQFF,TGTGCCAGCAGTTTTTCTCGGGATGAGCAGTTCTTC
TRBV19,NA,NA,TRBJ2-7,CASRTQGSSNEQYF,TGTGCCAGTAGGACACAGGGAAGTAGCAACGAGCAGTACTTC
TRBV5-1,TRBD2,NA,TRBJ2-1,CASSSGTSGWGNEQFF,TGCGCCAGCAGCTCAGGGACTAGTGGATGGGGAAATGAGCAGTTCTTC
TRBV19,NA,NA,TRBJ1-2,CASSLRDNRNYGYTF,TGTGCCAGTAGCCTCCGGGACAACCGAAACTATGGCTACACCTTC
TRBV28,NA,NA,TRBJ1-5,CASVLPGGGNQPQHF,TGTGCCAGCGTACTCCCCGGGGGAGGCAATCAGCCCCAGCATTTT
TRBV6-2/TRBV6-3,TRBD1,NA,TRBJ1-2,CASSYLGQGTRGYTF,TGTGCCAGCAGTTACCTGGGACAGGGGACGCGGGGCTACACCTTC
TRBV29-1,NA,once,TRBJ2-1,CSVIRGVEFF,TGCAGCGTTATCAGGGGGGTCGAGTTCTTC
TRBV7-9,TRBD1,NA,TRBJ1-6,CASSLAAGTANSPLHF,TGTGCCAGCAGCTTAGCGGCCGGGACAGCAAATTCACCCCTCCACTTT
TRBV27,NA,NA,TRBJ2-7,CASSPVRSAYSPEQYF,TGTGCCAGCAGTCCCGTCAGGTCCGCTTATTCCCCCGAGCAGTACTTC
TRBV11-3,TRBD1,NA,TRBJ1-6,CASSAGTGYNSPLHF,TGTGCCAGCAGCGCGGGGACAGGGTATAATTCACCCCTCCACTTT
TRBV27,TRBD2,NA,TRBJ2-5,CASSPLSGGEGPETQYF,TGTGCCAGCAGTCCTCTTAGCGGCGGGGAGGGCCCAGAGACCCAGTACTTC
TRBV19,NA,NA,TRBJ2-7,CASTRGYEQYF,TGTGCCAGCACCAGGGGCTACGAGCAGTACTTC
TRBV5-8,NA,NA,TRBJ2-7,CASRQDSPYEQYF,TGTGCCAGCAGACAGGACAGTCCCTACGAGCAGTACTTC
TRBV5-1,NA,NA,TRBJ1-2,CASSLETGWRYTF,TGCGCCAGCAGCTTGGAAACAGGGTGGCGCTACACCTTC
TRBV2,TRBD1,once,TRBJ1-4,CASSTTGGREKLFF,TGTGCCAGCAGTACGACAGGGGGACGTGAAAAACTGTTTTTT
TRBV29-1,NA,NA,TRBJ2-1,CSVEDRFSRTYNEQFF,TGCAGCGTTGAAGACCGTTTTTCTAGGACCTACAATGAGCAGTTCTTC
TRBV28,NA,once,TRBJ2-7,CASSSRQVSSYEQYF,TGTGCCAGCAGTTCGCGTCAGGTGAGCTCCTACGAGCAGTACTTC
TRBV18,NA,once,TRBJ1-1,CASSPPQGVYAEAFF,TGTGCCAGCTCACCACCGCAAGGGGTTTACGCTGAAGCTTTCTTT
TRBV30,TRBD1,NA,TRBJ1-4,CAWSWRGREKLFF,TGTGCCTGGAGCTGGAGGGGGCGCGAAAAACTGTTTTTT
TRBV29-1,NA,NA,TRBJ2-3,CSVEGGSQGTDTQYF,TGCAGCGTTGAAGGTGGCAGCCAGGGGACAGATACGCAGTATTTT
TRBV30,NA,NA,TRBJ2-5,CAWSPGFGGETQYF,TGTGCCTGGAGTCCGGGATTCGGAGGGGAGACCCAGTACTTC
TRBV28,TRBD1,NA,TRBJ1-4,CASSLRTGGSQKLFF,TGTGCCAGCAGTTTACGGACAGGGGGCTCTCAAAAACTGTTTTTT
TRBV2,NA,NA,TRBJ1-4,CASRKDQRGYEKLFF,TGTGCCAGCAGAAAGGACCAAAGAGGGTATGAAAAACTGTTTTTT
TRBV7-9,TRBD1,NA,TRBJ1-2,CASSLRQGRGNYGYTF,TGTGCCAGCAGCCTGAGACAGGGGAGAGGTAACTATGGCTACACCTTC
TRBV6-5,TRBD1,NA,TRBJ2-7,CASSGTGSSYEQYF,TGTGCCAGCAGCGGGACAGGCAGCTCCTACGAGCAGTACTTC
TRBV18,NA,few,TRBJ1-4,CASSSTGGRIATNEKLFF,TGTGCCAGCTCATCAACAGGTGGGCGTATCGCAACTAATGAAAAACTGTTTTTT
TRBV7-8,TRBD2,NA,TRBJ2-2,CASPAGETAGELFF,TGTGCCAGCCCTGCGGGAGAGACTGCCGGGGAGCTGTTTTTT
TRBV5-5,NA,NA,TRBJ2-7,CASSLNRGEQYF,TGTGCCAGCAGCTTAAACCGGGGGGAGCAGTACTTC
TRBV5-1,TRBD1,NA,TRBJ2-1,CASSLGRTGNEQFF,TGCGCCAGCAGCTTGGGGCGGACAGGGAATGAGCAGTTCTTC
TRBV6-5,NA,once,TRBJ1-1,CASRRTANTEAFF,TGTGCCAGCAGAAGAACAGCGAACACTGAAGCTTTCTTT
TRBV28,TRBD1,NA,TRBJ1-5,CASSLPGQGLYSNQPQHF,TGTGCCAGCAGTCTGCCGGGACAGGGATTGTATAGCAATCAGCCCCAGCATTTT
TRBV14,NA,NA,TRBJ2-3,CASSQQLLSTQYF,TGTGCCAGCAGCCAACAACTTTTGTCAACGCAGTATTTT
TRBV14,TRBD2,NA,TRBJ2-2,CASSQRLAGNTGELFF,TGTGCCAGCAGCCAAAGACTAGCGGGGAACACCGGGGAGCTGTTTTTT
TRBV5-1,TRBD1,NA,TRBJ2-5,CASSIGGQDLIKETQYF,TGCGCCAGTAGCATTGGGGGACAGGACTTAATCAAAGAGACCCAGTACTTC
TRBV6-2/TRBV6-3,NA,few,TRBJ2-5,CASSNVEIQETQYF,TGTGCCAGCAGTAACGTCGAGATTCAAGAGACCCAGTACTTC
TRBV5-4,TRBD1,NA,TRBJ2-1,CASSLPGTGVYNEQFF,TGTGCCAGCAGCTTGCCCGGGACAGGGGTGTACAATGAGCAGTTCTTC
TRBV27,TRBD1,NA,TRBJ1-1,CASIQTTGGGLNTEAFF,TGTGCCAGCATCCAAACGACAGGGGGCGGTTTGAACACTGAAGCTTTCTTT
TRBV29-1,NA,NA,TRBJ1-1,CSVLGLGASEAFF,TGCAGCGTCTTGGGGCTGGGGGCATCGGAAGCTTTCTTT
TRBV4-1,NA,NA,TRBJ2-7,CASSPVAGWWNEQYF,TGCGCCAGCAGCCCAGTCGCAGGGTGGTGGAACGAGCAGTACTTC
TRBV5-6,TRBD2,NA,TRBJ2-7,CASSPGLAVEQYF,TGTGCCAGCAGTCCCGGACTAGCGGTCGAGCAGTACTTC
TRBV2,NA,NA,TRBJ1-1,CASSQVGGLMNTEAFF,TGTGCCAGCAGCCAGGTCGGGGGGCTGATGAACACTGAAGCTTTCTTT
TRBV5-1,TRBD1,NA,TRBJ1-3,CASSRDRAGNTIYF,TGCGCCAGCAGCCGTGACAGGGCTGGAAACACCATATATTTT
TRBV28,TRBD1,NA,TRBJ1-2,CASSPLLLSTGRDYGYTF,TGTGCCAGCAGTCCCCTCTTATTATCGACAGGGCGGGACTATGGCTACACCTTC
TRBV9,NA,NA,TRBJ2-2,CASSAYTGSNTGELFF,TGTGCCAGCAGCGCCTACACCGGGTCTAACACCGGGGAGCTGTTTTTT
TRBV10-2,NA,NA,TRBJ2-7,CASSQGSLEQYF,TGCGCCAGCAGTCAGGGGAGCCTGGAGCAGTACTTC
TRBV5-1,NA,NA,TRBJ2-2,CASSLNRNTGELFF,TGCGCCAGCAGCTTAAACAGGAACACCGGGGAGCTGTTTTTT